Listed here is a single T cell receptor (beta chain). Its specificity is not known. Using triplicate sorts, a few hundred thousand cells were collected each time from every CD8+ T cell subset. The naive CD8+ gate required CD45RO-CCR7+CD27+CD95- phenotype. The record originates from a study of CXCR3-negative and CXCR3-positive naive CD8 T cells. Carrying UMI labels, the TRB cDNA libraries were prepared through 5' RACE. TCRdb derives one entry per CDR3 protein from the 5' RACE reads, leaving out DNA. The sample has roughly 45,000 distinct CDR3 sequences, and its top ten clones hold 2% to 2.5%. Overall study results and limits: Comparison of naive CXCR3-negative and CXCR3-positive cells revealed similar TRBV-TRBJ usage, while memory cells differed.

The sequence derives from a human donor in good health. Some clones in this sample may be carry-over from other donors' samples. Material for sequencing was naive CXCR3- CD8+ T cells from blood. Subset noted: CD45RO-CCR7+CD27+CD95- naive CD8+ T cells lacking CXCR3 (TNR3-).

Here the CDR3 reads CASSSPGLLNNEQFF. The chain employs TRBV11-2 and TRBJ2-1; lacking DNA, the TRBD2 call made by TCRdb goes unchecked. Germline V gives CDR1 SGHAT, CDR2 FQNNGV. The CDR3 covers 15 residues.